The 13 T cell receptor beta chains below were found in one sample sequenced in a study of Ad26.COV2.S vaccination and SARS-CoV-2 variants. The treatment is: 19 received Ad26.COV2.S at low or high dose, single or two shots; several received placebo; per-sample allocation not given. Samples were taken on day 63 after the first vaccine or placebo injection. Using immunoSEQ multiplex PCR, the repertoire was profiled, and TCRdb retains in-frame clones only, with some absent. The sample has under 500,000 clones; roughly 90% are singletons. Sample: peripheral blood, taken in a trial of Ad26.COV2.S vaccine versus placebo. These receptors were obtained from a person between 18 and 65 years old who received the Ad26.COV2.S COVID-19 vaccine or a placebo.

V gene TRBV7-2 combines with J gene TRBJ1-3; possible D gene TRBD1, 5 bases. Germline CDR1 SGHTA, CDR2 FQGNSA. The V end was cut by 5 bases, the J end by 0 bases, with 8 bases between. The CDR3 extends over 14 amino acids. The CDR3 protein is CASSNTGSGNTIYF. In DNA, the CDR3 is TGTGCCAGCAGCAATACAGGCTCTGGAAACACCATATATTTT.

The chain combines TRBV5-4 with TRBJ1-6, with D tentatively TRBD1 (5 bases). CDR3 size: 14 residues. Germline V lookup: CDR1 SGHNT, CDR2 YYREEE (reference sequence). Trimming took 1 base from V and 10 from J, leaving 12 bases between them. CDR3 residues: CASSLLGLNSPLHF. The DNA for the CDR3 is TGTGCCAGCAGCTTGCTGGGGCTAAACTCACCCCTCCACTTT. The entire variable domain, with the rest obtained from reference TRBV5-4 and TRBJ1-6, is as follows: ETGVTQSPTHLIKTRGQQVTLRCSSQSGHNTVSWYQQALGQGPQFIFQYYREEENGRGNFPPRFSGLQFPNYSSELNVNALELDDSALYLCASSLLGLNSPLHFGNGTRLTVT.

The chain combines TRBV6-2 or TRBV6-3 with TRBJ2-1; D gene unclear. The germline CDR1 and CDR2 sequences are MNHEY and SVGEGT. V lost 0 bases to trimming and J lost 3 bases, with 15 bases between them. This CDR3 is 17 amino acids long. This chain's CDR3 is CASSYSNSLGFYNEQFF. The CDR3, as DNA: TGTGCCAGCAGTTACTCGAACAGCCTGGGGTTCTACAATGAGCAGTTCTTC.

The V and J genes are TRBV9 and TRBJ1-5; D call uncertain. The CDR3 length is 12 residues. Germline CDR1 is SGDLS and CDR2 is YYNGEE. V lost 3 bases and J lost 7, with 8 bases in between. The CDR3 protein is CASSGVKQPQHF. In DNA form, the CDR3 reads TGTGCCAGCAGCGGGGTTAAGCAGCCCCAGCATTTT.

V usage is TRBV6-5 and J usage is TRBJ1-1; D call uncertain. The CDR3 consists of 13 residues. Germline values: CDR1 MNHEY, CDR2 SVGAGI. Trimming took off 7 bases at V and 1 base at J, with 10 bases between the two ends. The CDR3 sequence is CASKWARNTEAFF. The CDR3 DNA reads TGTGCCAGCAAGTGGGCGAGGAACACTGAAGCTTTCTTT.

The rearrangement joins TRBV28 to TRBJ2-3; D is perhaps TRBD2 (5 bases). The V gene's germline CDR1 is MDHEN and CDR2 SYDVKM. The CDR3 runs 15 residues. V lost 3 bases and J 2 bases, leaving 12 bases between the germline ends. CDR3 sequence (DNA): TGTGCCAGCAGTTTCCGGGCTAGCCACACAGATACGCAGTATTTT. Translated: CASSFRASHTDTQYF.

The chain combines TRBV11-2 with TRBJ1-5, with a possible D match to TRBD1 (6 bases). Germline-derived CDR1 and CDR2 are SGHAT and FQNNGV. Trimming left V 5 bases short and J 0 bases short, with 23 bases between. This CDR3 is built from 19 residues. In DNA, the CDR3 is TGTGCCAGCAGCCAGGGTGCGGTATCCAGGGGAGATAGCAATCAGCCCCAGCATTTT. Translating it yields CASSQGAVSRGDSNQPQHF.

The chain employs TRBV7-2 and TRBJ2-1, with a weak D call TRBD1 (5 bases). Germline assignment: CDR1 SGHTA and CDR2 FQGNSA. This CDR3 is built from 15 residues. Trimming took off 5 bases at V and 5 bases at J, with 16 bases between the two ends. The CDR3 sequence is CASSPREGYNNEQFF. The CDR3, as DNA: TGTGCCAGCAGCCCCAGGGAAGGCTATAACAATGAGCAGTTCTTC.

The chain combines TRBV6-5 with TRBJ1-1; 7 nucleotides line up with TRBD1. CDR1 and CDR2 from the germline V gene are MNHEY and SVGAGI. The J segment lost 1 base and the V segment lost 9 bases, leaving 2 bases of the junction unmatched. This CDR3 is built from 12 residues. The CDR3 protein is CASDRANTEAFF. As DNA, the CDR3 is TGTGCCAGTGACAGGGCGAACACTGAAGCTTTCTTT.

This clone was found once. The chain links TRBV7-2 to TRBJ2-5; D is unclear. CDR1 and CDR2 (germline): SGHTA, FQGNSA. The V and J ends lost 5 bases and 3 bases respectively, with 16 bases between them. The CDR3 length is 15 residues. The CDR3 coding sequence is TGTGCCAGCAGCAAATCGGTTTCGCCTGAAGAGACCCAGTACTTC. The encoded protein is CASSKSVSPEETQYF.

The chain joins TRBV28 to TRBJ2-7, with 8 bases aligning to TRBD1. In germline, CDR1 is MDHEN, CDR2 SYDVKM. The J segment lost 0 bases and the V segment lost 4 bases, leaving 11 bases of the junction unmatched. The CDR3 has 17 residues. The CDR3 bases are TGTGCCAGCAGTTCCAAATACGGACAGGGAAGCTCCTACGAGCAGTACTTC. Translating gives CASSSKYGQGSSYEQYF.

The chain links TRBV28 to TRBJ1-2; D may be TRBD1 (5 bases). The CDR3 length is 14 residues. V dropped 5 bases and J dropped 4 bases, with 14 bases sitting between them. The germline V gene encodes CDR1 MDHEN and CDR2 SYDVKM. The CDR3 sequence is CASSPPGTPYGYTF. In DNA, the CDR3 is TGTGCCAGCAGTCCTCCCGGGACCCCCTATGGCTACACCTTC.

The chain carries TRBV5-1 and TRBJ1-6; D gene uncertain. The CDR3 loop spans 15 amino acids. V was shortened by 0 bases and J by 0 bases, with 4 bases between the two germline ends. Per the germline V gene, CDR1 is SGHRS and CDR2 is YFSETQ. The CDR3 nucleotides read TGCGCCAGCAGCTTGGCCAGCTCCTATAATTCACCCCTCCACTTT. It codes for CASSLASSYNSPLHF.